This T cell receptor (beta chain) was documented in a study of blood T cell repertoires in COVID-19. Turning to the study itself: Specimens from acute and convalescent COVID-19 originated in the United States, Italy and Spain. Sources were T cells, B-cell-depleted T cells, or PBMCs; the material itself was cDNA or gDNA.

This clone was detected only once. Germline values: CDR1 SQVTM, CDR2 ANQGSEA. Trimming removed 6 bases from V and 4 bases from J, with 9 bases in between. The CDR3 totals 11 residues. Original processing methods: Reference gene primer amplification in the assay estimated nucleated cell counts. Assay used: immunoSEQ multiplex PCR; TCRdb lists only in-frame clones, some missing. Clone size and V and J calls were adopted from that table, with D and trimming inferred from the DNA. The table includes tens of thousands of clones, roughly nine tenths detected once. The sample consisted of peripheral blood. This chain links TRBV29-1 with TRBJ1-2, with D tentatively TRBD1 (5 bases). The sequence was obtained from a man aged 55 to 70 with acute or convalescent COVID-19. CDR3 residues: CSVDSTYGYTF. The CDR3 nucleotides are TGCAGCGTCGACAGCACCTATGGCTACACCTTC.